The 25 T cell receptor beta chains below come from one sample, sequenced in a study of T cells after yellow fever vaccination. Each CDR3 protein is one row after TCRdb ran MiXCR on the 5' RACE reads. The table lists about 73,000 distinct CDR3 sequences, around 7.3% of them singletons. Source: CD8+ T cells sorted from PBMCs, taken on the day of the yellow fever booster vaccination. The receptors were gathered from a man aged 25 to 40 who received the YFV17D yellow fever vaccine.

This clonotype occurred a few times. CDR3 coding DNA: TGTGCTAGTGGTTTAACCCCAGTCACTGAAGCTTTCTTT. The encoded protein is CASGLTPVTEAFF. The chain recombines TRBV12-5 with TRBJ1-1; D remains ambiguous. This CDR3 has 13 residues. CDR1 and CDR2 (germline): LGHNT, FRNRAP. V dropped 3 bases and J dropped 4 bases, with 9 bases sitting between them.

This clonotype has at least ten counts. This chain joins TRBV5-1 and TRBJ2-1; D is possibly TRBD2 (5 bases). V dropped 4 bases and J dropped 6 bases, with 11 bases sitting between them. Germline CDR1 reads SGHRS; CDR2 reads YFSETQ. This CDR3 contains 13 residues. The CDR3 DNA sequence: TGCGCCAGCAGCAGGACTCCCGGCAATGAGCAGTTCTTC. Translating gives CASSRTPGNEQFF.

The table lists this clonotype with a few counts. The chain combines TRBV19 with TRBJ2-5; tentative D call: TRBD1 (5 bases). The germline gives CDR1 LNHDA, CDR2 SQIVND (reference sequence). The CDR3 consists of 11 residues. The V and J ends lost 5 bases and 13 bases respectively, with 14 bases between them. CDR3 amino acids: CASSDSTVLYF. The DNA of the CDR3 is TGTGCCAGTAGTGACTCGACAGTTCTGTACTTC. Based on the CDR3 plus reference TRBV19 and TRBJ2-5, the full variable domain is DGGITQSPKYLFRKEGQNVTLSCEQNLNHDAMYWYRQDPGQGLRLIYYSQIVNDFQKGDIAEGYSVSREKKESFPLTVTSAQKNPTAFYLCASSDSTVLYFGPGTRLLVL.

The chain joins TRBV5-1 to TRBJ2-7; the match to TRBD1 covers 7 bases. The CDR3 totals 14 residues. Germline assignment: CDR1 SGHRS and CDR2 YFSETQ. V trimming: 5 bases; J trimming: 2 bases; junction bases outside the gene matches: 7. Here the CDR3 reads CASSIQGQPYEQYF. The CDR3 nucleotides are TGCGCCAGCAGTATCCAGGGACAGCCCTACGAGCAGTACTTC. The full variable domain, in which reference TRBV5-1 and TRBJ2-7 provide the parts outside the CDR3, is KAGVTQTPRYLIKTRGQQVTLSCSPISGHRSVSWYQQTPGQGLQFLFEYFSETQRNKGNFPGRFSGRQFSNSRSEMNVSTLELGDSALYLCASSIQGQPYEQYFGPGTRLTVT.

This clonotype was seen at least ten times. The V call is TRBV12-3 or TRBV12-4, the J call TRBJ2-7; D possibly corresponds to TRBD1 (6 bases). Trimming took 5 bases from V and 2 from J, leaving 16 bases between them. This CDR3 region has 15 residues. The CDR3 region is CASSQGQSLTYEQYF. CDR3 nucleotides: TGTGCCAGCAGTCAAGGACAGAGCCTCACCTACGAGCAGTACTTC.

A few counts support this clonotype. As DNA, the CDR3 is TGTGCCAGTAGTAGAGACCCCCGGGACGGCCGGGTCCAGCCCCAGCATTTT. Protein sequence: CASSRDPRDGRVQPQHF. The chain uses TRBV19 and TRBJ1-5, with a tentative D call TRBD1 (5 bases). V lost 4 bases to trimming and J lost 7 bases, with 23 bases between them. The CDR3 consists of 17 residues. CDR1 is LNHDA and CDR2 is SQIVND in the germline V gene (reference sequence).

The V gene is TRBV6-2 or TRBV6-3, the J gene TRBJ2-3; 16 bases fit TRBD2. The CDR3 runs 20 residues. The germline V gene encodes CDR1 MNHEY and CDR2 SVGEGT. J gave up 3 bases and V 6 bases, and 15 bases lay outside the gene matches. The CDR3 reads CASRTPGLAGGPEETDTQYF. The CDR3 bases are TGTGCCAGCAGAACCCCGGGACTAGCGGGAGGGCCAGAGGAAACAGATACGCAGTATTTT.

This clonotype was observed a few times. J is TRBJ2-2 and V is TRBV7-9; D ambiguous. The CDR3 length is 15 residues. Trimming removed 8 bases at V and 4 bases at J, with 17 bases between. Per germline, CDR1 SEHNR and CDR2 FQNEAQ (reference sequence). CDR3 nucleotides: TGTGCCAGCGGCGGTCGACTGGTCAGCACCGGGGAGCTGTTTTTT. It encodes CASGGRLVSTGELFF.

This clonotype was picked up a small number of times. The chain uses TRBV7-9 and TRBJ2-3, with 8 bases aligning to TRBD2. CDR3 length: 15 residues. Trimming removed 3 bases from V and 0 bases from J; junction bases left unmatched: 2. Looked up from germline, CDR1 is SEHNR and CDR2 is FQNEAQ (reference sequence). The DNA of the CDR3 is TGTGCCAGCAGCTTTAGCGGGACTAGCACAGATACGCAGTATTTT. Residues: CASSFSGTSTDTQYF. Based on the CDR3 plus reference TRBV7-9 and TRBJ2-3, the full variable domain is DTGVSQNPRHKITKRGQNVTFRCDPISEHNRLYWYRQTLGQGPEFLTYFQNEAQLEKSRLLSDRFSAERPKGSFSTLEIQRTEQGDSAMYLCASSFSGTSTDTQYFGPGTRLTVL.

The chain links TRBV4-1 to TRBJ2-2; D not certain. V shed 4 bases and J shed 3 bases, with 9 bases lying between them. This CDR3 spans 14 amino acids. CDR1 MGHRA and CDR2 YSYEKL come from the germline V gene. Here the CDR3 DNA reads TGCGCCAGCAGCCGTGCTGAGCACACCGGGGAGCTGTTTTTT. It translates to CASSRAEHTGELFF.

There are a few counts of this clonotype. The CDR3 protein is CASTKGLAGNEQFF. The CDR3 DNA is TGTGCCAGCACTAAGGGACTAGCGGGCAATGAGCAGTTCTTC. The chain links TRBV12-3 or TRBV12-4 to TRBJ2-1; TRBD2 aligns across 12 bases. The CDR3 extends over 14 amino acids. Trimming took 7 bases from V and 6 from J; bases not matched to a gene: 4.

This chain uses TRBV27 with TRBJ2-7; 7 bases agree with TRBD1. CDR3 length: 11 amino acids. Germline-derived CDR1 and CDR2 are MNHEY and SMNVEV (reference sequence). V was clipped by 6 bases and J by 12 bases; unmatched bases: 8. The CDR3 DNA follows: TGTGCCAGCAGCTCCGGGACAGACCCGTACTTC. Translating gives CASSSGTDPYF.

This clonotype was recorded at least ten times. This chain uses TRBV4-3 with TRBJ2-1, with 10 bases aligning to TRBD2. There are 17 residues in the CDR3. V gave up 4 bases and J gave up 5 bases; unmatched junction bases: 11. Germline V CDR1 and CDR2: LGHNA, YSLEER. CDR3 sequence reads: CASSLSPGTSANNEQFF. CDR3 nucleotide sequence: TGCGCCAGCAGCCTTAGCCCCGGGACTAGCGCCAACAATGAGCAGTTCTTC.

The J gene is TRBJ2-5, the V gene TRBV3-1; maybe TRBD2 (6 bases). This CDR3 contains 15 residues. Germline loops: CDR1 LGHDT, CDR2 YNNKEL (reference sequence). Between the trimmed V and J ends, which lost 4 bases and 2 bases, there was a span of 14 bases. This CDR3 is CASSLTKGLQETQYF. Here the CDR3 DNA reads TGTGCCAGCAGCCTCACGAAGGGACTTCAAGAGACCCAGTACTTC.

A few counts support this clonotype. The gene calls are TRBV11-2 and TRBJ2-5; 8 positions match TRBD1. The germline CDR1 and CDR2 sequences are SGHAT and FQNNGV. With 6 bases clipped from V and 4 bases from J, the junction kept 13 bases outside the gene matches. The CDR3 has 16 amino acids. As DNA, the CDR3 is TGTGCCAGCAGAACCGGACAGGGAAGGCAGGGAGAGACCCAGTACTTC. Its protein is CASRTGQGRQGETQYF.

V gene TRBV4-3 combines with J gene TRBJ2-1; 9 nucleotides line up with TRBD2. The CDR3 runs 17 residues. The V segment lost 0 bases and the J segment 3 bases; nucleotides outside the gene matches: 6. The germline CDR1 and CDR2 sequences are LGHNA and YSLEER. CDR3 protein: CASSQDLGTSSYNEQFF. DNA of the CDR3: TGCGCCAGCAGCCAAGATCTAGGGACTAGCAGCTACAATGAGCAGTTCTTC.

The rearrangement joins TRBV4-3 to TRBJ2-5; no clear D. The CDR3 sequence is 16 residues long. Trimming removed 0 bases from V and 3 bases from J, with 14 bases in between. Germline CDR1 LGHNA, CDR2 YSLEER. The CDR3, as DNA: TGCGCCAGCAGCCAAGATGGGGTCCCGGACGAAGAGACCCAGTACTTC. Its translation: CASSQDGVPDEETQYF.

The chain joins TRBV4-1 to TRBJ1-5, with a weak D call TRBD1 (5 bases). Between the trimmed V and J ends, which lost 4 bases and 0 bases, there was a span of 19 bases. The germline gives CDR1 MGHRA, CDR2 YSYEKL. The CDR3 contains 18 residues. The CDR3: CASSPSGTGDYSNQPQHF. Here the CDR3 DNA reads TGCGCCAGCAGCCCTTCCGGGACGGGCGATTATAGCAATCAGCCCCAGCATTTT.

Comment on this clonotype: Possible read error: a much larger clone is one base away. The chain uses TRBV9 and TRBJ2-5, with D possibly being TRBD1 (6 bases). Trimming removed 0 bases from V and 5 bases from J, with 23 bases in between. CDR3 length equals 18 residues. Germline lookup yields CDR1 SGDLS and CDR2 YYNGEE. CDR3 region: CASSVGDTTGPGSETQYF. The CDR3 DNA sequence: TGTGCCAGCAGCGTAGGAGACACAACAGGGCCCGGTAGTGAGACCCAGTACTTC.

Only a few counts were recorded for this clonotype. The J gene is TRBJ2-7, the V gene TRBV9; 11 nucleotides line up with TRBD1. The CDR3 covers 14 residues. Germline V gene sequence: CDR1 SGDLS, CDR2 YYNGEE. V lost 3 bases, J lost 6 bases, and 5 bases stayed unmatched. The CDR3 is CASSGGTGGGEQYF. The DNA of the CDR3 is TGTGCCAGCAGCGGAGGGACAGGGGGAGGCGAGCAGTACTTC.

V and J are TRBV29-1 and TRBJ2-1, with 12 bases identical to TRBD2. Losses at the gene ends were 1 base for V and 4 bases for J; bases not matched to a gene: 5. Germline V gene lookup returns CDR1 SQVTM and CDR2 ANQGSEA. The CDR3 sequence is 16 residues long. DNA for the CDR3: TGCAGCGTTGAAGGCCGACTAGCGGGGGCATACAATGAGCAGTTCTTC. Translation gives CSVEGRLAGAYNEQFF.

This clonotype was counted between two and nine times. The CDR3 bases are TGCAGTGCTAAGCGTTACAATGAGCAGTTCTTC. It specifies CSAKRYNEQFF. V gene TRBV20-1 combines with J gene TRBJ2-1; the D is unclear. This CDR3 region has 11 residues. The germline V and J ends were trimmed by 4 bases and 4 bases, with 5 bases remaining between them. CDR1 is DFQATT, CDR2 SNEGSKA, per germline (reference sequence).

V usage is TRBV10-1 and J usage is TRBJ2-7, with D hard to call. This CDR3 has 13 amino acids. The V end was cut by 3 bases, the J end by 2 bases, with 8 bases between. From germline, CDR1 is WNHNN and CDR2 SYGVQD (reference sequence). CDR3 in amino acids: CASSENTAYEQYF. The CDR3 bases are TGCGCCAGCAGTGAAAACACCGCCTACGAGCAGTACTTC.

Remarks on this clonotype: One end of the junction is discordant with germline, which a read error may explain. The chain links TRBV7-7 to TRBJ2-2; TRBD2 aligns across 7 bases. This CDR3 has 18 amino acids. CDR1 and CDR2 from the germline V gene are SSHAT and FNYEAQ (reference sequence). Written as DNA, the CDR3 is TGTGCTAGCAGCCCCGGAGAGGGGAGGGCCCCGAACACCGGGGAGCTGTTTTTT. Amino acids: CASSPGEGRAPNTGELFF. Supplemented by reference TRBV7-7 and TRBJ2-2, the full variable domain reads GAGVSQSPRYKVTKRGQDVTLRCDPISSHATLYWYQQALGQGPEFLTYFNYEAQPDKSGLPSDRFSAERPEGSISTLTIQRTEQRDSAMYRCASSPGEGRAPNTGELFFGEGSRLTVL.

V usage is TRBV20-1 and J usage is TRBJ2-7; D may correspond to TRBD1 or TRBD2 (5 bases each). Per germline, CDR1 DFQATT and CDR2 SNEGSKA (reference sequence). The CDR3 totals 11 residues. With 4 bases removed from V and 6 bases from J, the gap between germline ends came to 10 bases. This chain's CDR3 is CSAIEGPEQYF. CDR3 DNA: TGCAGTGCTATCGAGGGACCCGAGCAGTACTTC.